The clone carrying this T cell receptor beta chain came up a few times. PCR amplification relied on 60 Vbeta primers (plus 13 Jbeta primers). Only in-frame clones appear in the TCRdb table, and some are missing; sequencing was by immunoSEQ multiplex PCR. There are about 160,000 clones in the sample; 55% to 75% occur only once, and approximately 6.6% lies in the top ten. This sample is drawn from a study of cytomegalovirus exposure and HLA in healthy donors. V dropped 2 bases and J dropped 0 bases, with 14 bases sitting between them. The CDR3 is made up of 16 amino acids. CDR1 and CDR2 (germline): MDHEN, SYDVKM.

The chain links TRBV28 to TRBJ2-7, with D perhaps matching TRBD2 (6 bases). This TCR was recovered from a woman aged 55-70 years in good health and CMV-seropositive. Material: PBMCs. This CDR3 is CASSLGVADYSYEQYF. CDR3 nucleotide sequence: TGTGCCAGCAGTTTAGGGGTAGCGGACTACTCCTACGAGCAGTACTTC.